The rows below give T cell receptor beta chains drawn from one sample of a study of identical twins. TCRdb re-called the 5' RACE reads through MiXCR, storing one row per CDR3 protein. The repertoire holds more than 400,000 distinct CDR3 sequences, with 15% as singletons. The sample also formed part of further work on yellow fever vaccine responses in identical twins.

The sequenced material came from CD4+ T cells sorted from blood. All receptors come from a woman younger than 30 in good health. Each CDR3 is given with its conserved first and last residue. Fields, in order: J gene, D gene, V gene, CDR3 protein. D genes are given only for firm matches.

TRBJ2-2,-,TRBV12-3/TRBV12-4,CASSLRGGANTGELFF
TRBJ1-6,TRBD1,TRBV20-1,CSAREWDRGSDSPLHF
TRBJ2-5,-,TRBV7-9,CASSLVSGLAYQETQYF
TRBJ1-2,-,TRBV7-9,CASSLVSGNYGYTF
TRBJ2-1,-,TRBV2,CAICSRLKTDSYSYNEQFF
TRBJ2-3,-,TRBV5-1,CASSSGTDTDTQYF
TRBJ1-3,-,TRBV15,CATRASSGNTIYF
TRBJ2-5,-,TRBV4-1,CASSQAPVVETQYF
TRBJ1-6,-,TRBV3-1,CASSQGTINSPLHF
TRBJ2-4,-,TRBV4-2,CASSQDGVAKNIQYF
TRBJ1-5,-,TRBV5-1,CASSLGQQDQPQHF
TRBJ2-7,-,TRBV3-1,CASSQDLSSYEQYF
TRBJ2-1,TRBD1,TRBV5-6,CASSFKDRGTSSSYNEQFF
TRBJ2-3,-,TRBV11-1,CASSFVRTVNPSSTDTQYF
TRBJ2-5,TRBD2,TRBV9,CASSAPGTSGSIETQYF
TRBJ1-5,-,TRBV3-1,CASSQDLYSNQPQHF
TRBJ2-2,TRBD2,TRBV20-1,CSALTSGSDANTGELFF
TRBJ2-3,TRBD2,TRBV24-1,CATNSGGARDTQYF
TRBJ2-3,TRBD2,TRBV6-4,CASSDIGGFSTDTQYF
TRBJ2-1,TRBD1,TRBV20-1,CSARGQGQSNEQFF
TRBJ2-1,-,TRBV3-1,CASSPELALEQFF
TRBJ1-4,-,TRBV27,CASSARGNIPGAGEKLFF
TRBJ1-6,-,TRBV4-1,CASSQETGGNSPLHF
TRBJ2-1,TRBD2,TRBV29-1,CSSSHPGGTSNEQFF
TRBJ1-1,-,TRBV20-1,CSARVGGANTEAFF
TRBJ1-2,TRBD1,TRBV5-1,CASSWDRADYGYTF
TRBJ2-1,TRBD2,TRBV28,CASRSGLAGGLSSYNEQFF
TRBJ2-7,-,TRBV10-3,CAISDGLQWGYEQYF
TRBJ1-1,-,TRBV7-9,CASSLGRAGGATEAFF
TRBJ2-5,TRBD2,TRBV7-2,CASSLARLAGRETQYF
TRBJ2-5,TRBD2,TRBV11-2,CASSLDLPLGGGARETQYF
TRBJ2-2,TRBD2,TRBV9,CASSVLIAGGPPGELFF
TRBJ2-1,TRBD1,TRBV7-9,CASNLVGTGDNEQFF
TRBJ2-2,-,TRBV12-3/TRBV12-4,CASGREVRRELFF
TRBJ2-1,TRBD2,TRBV7-9,CASSNTGTTNNEQFF
TRBJ2-1,-,TRBV11-2,CASTSRTVVVSGYNEQFF
TRBJ2-5,-,TRBV24-1,CATSDRVGTQYF
TRBJ2-2,TRBD2,TRBV9,CASSSTSLTGELFF
TRBJ2-1,TRBD2,TRBV5-1,CASSRTSGGFSYNEQFF
TRBJ2-1,TRBD2,TRBV6-5,CASSSPFSGGYNEQFF
TRBJ2-7,TRBD1,TRBV6-1,CASSFPGQGKYEQYF
TRBJ2-7,TRBD1,TRBV18,CASSRGTGGKNEQYF
TRBJ2-1,-,TRBV12-5,CASGQYNEQFF
TRBJ2-7,TRBD2,TRBV12-3/TRBV12-4,CASSPSPGLAGGSYEQYF
TRBJ2-3,TRBD2,TRBV15,CATSRDRRLAGGDKDTQYF
TRBJ1-2,-,TRBV28,CASRLDVHGYTF
TRBJ2-3,TRBD2,TRBV28,CASRPGLAADTQYF
TRBJ2-6,-,TRBV20-1,CSARDPMRSYVTGANVLTF
TRBJ2-3,TRBD2,TRBV11-2,CASSLTSGGGTDTQYF
TRBJ2-1,-,TRBV5-6,CASSLMEQQFF
TRBJ2-7,-,TRBV20-1,CSARGSTYEQYF
TRBJ2-2,-,TRBV29-1,CSVNTGTGELFF
TRBJ1-2,-,TRBV10-3,CAISDPSNYGYTF
TRBJ2-5,TRBD2,TRBV5-1,CASSPRGSGGQETQYF
TRBJ2-1,TRBD2,TRBV2,CASKGASGGVRELNKFF
TRBJ1-5,-,TRBV20-1,CSARDPLGPPGQPQHF
TRBJ1-4,-,TRBV27,CASKKDAVLGKLFF
TRBJ2-7,TRBD2,TRBV5-6,CASSTRLATDYEQYF
TRBJ1-1,-,TRBV7-9,CASSLEGETEAFF